This T cell receptor beta chain was sequenced for a study of high-grade serous ovarian cancer treatment subgroups. General study findings and limits: Repertoire similarity ranged roughly 0.095 to 0.79 between tumors of one patient. These tumor repertoires lack spatial information from bulk sequencing. Higher neoantigen levels went with greater TCR clonal relatedness.

This clone showed up just once. Its antigen is unidentified. Tumor tissue was taken before any definitive surgery or chemotherapy was given. TCRdb's copy holds only in-frame clones and misses some; the assay was immunoSEQ multiplex PCR. The data hold several thousand clones, with over 60% observed a single time. Sequencing was performed on tumor tissue. This clonotype was obtained from a human donor with high-grade serous ovarian cancer.

CDR3 sequence (DNA): TGCGCCAGCAGCTTGCCCGGGACTAGCCTAGATTACAATGAGCAGTTCTTC. Translated: CASSLPGTSLDYNEQFF. The V and J genes are TRBV5-1 and TRBJ2-1; TRBD2 matches at 9 bases. CDR3 length: 17 residues. Losses at the gene ends were 1 base for V and 4 bases for J; bases not matched to a gene: 9. Germline loops: CDR1 SGHRS, CDR2 YFSETQ.